The rows below give T cell receptor beta chains drawn from one sample of a study of CD8 T cells in ankylosing spondylitis. TCRdb passed the 5' RACE reads through MiXCR, listing each CDR3 protein once. The data contain 200,000 or so distinct CDR3 sequences, 20% to 30% of them singletons. The sequenced sample consisted of blood, either unsorted or a sorted T cell fraction (not recorded which). These receptors were collected from a male donor with ankylosing spondylitis or in good health (not recorded which). The CDR3 runs from the conserved cysteine through the conserved F or W. The D gene is left open where the match is weak. A row's size may be missing; if present it is once, few, many or a size class.

j_gene: TRBJ2-3
d_gene: NA
abundance: many
v_gene: TRBV20-1
CDR3aa: CSARDSGSSDTQYF
CDR3nt: TGCAGTGCTAGAGATTCGGGGAGTTCAGATACGCAGTATTTT

j_gene: TRBJ2-6
d_gene: TRBD2
abundance: few
v_gene: TRBV20-1
CDR3aa: CSAYLGTSGKGSSGANVLTF
CDR3nt: TGCAGTGCGTACTTGGGGACTAGCGGAAAAGGAAGCTCTGGGGCCAACGTCCTGACTTTC

j_gene: TRBJ1-5
d_gene: TRBD1
abundance: many
v_gene: TRBV6-2/TRBV6-3
CDR3aa: CASRQQGQHNQPQHF
CDR3nt: TGTGCCAGCAGACAACAGGGACAGCACAATCAGCCCCAGCATTTT

j_gene: TRBJ2-3
d_gene: TRBD1
abundance: NA
v_gene: TRBV10-3
CDR3aa: CAISGQGKDTQYF
CDR3nt: TGTGCCATCTCAGGACAGGGGAAAGATACGCAGTATTTT

j_gene: TRBJ2-7
d_gene: TRBD1
abundance: NA
v_gene: TRBV12-3/TRBV12-4
CDR3aa: CASSLAFETGNYEQYF
CDR3nt: TGTGCCAGCAGTTTAGCTTTCGAGACAGGGAACTACGAGCAGTACTTC

j_gene: TRBJ2-1
d_gene: TRBD2
abundance: NA
v_gene: TRBV27
CDR3aa: CASSLIYGRANNEQFF
CDR3nt: TGTGCCAGCAGTTTAATTTACGGGAGGGCCAACAATGAGCAGTTCTTC

j_gene: TRBJ1-2
d_gene: TRBD1
abundance: few
v_gene: TRBV20-1
CDR3aa: CSGLNTGGSGYTF
CDR3nt: TGCAGCGGACTTAACACAGGGGGCTCTGGCTACACCTTC

j_gene: TRBJ2-7
d_gene: NA
abundance: many
v_gene: TRBV7-6
CDR3aa: CASSSYSQNRGRSYEQYF
CDR3nt: TGTGCCAGCAGCTCTTATTCTCAAAATAGGGGACGCTCCTACGAGCAGTACTTC

j_gene: TRBJ2-7
d_gene: NA
abundance: many
v_gene: TRBV20-1
CDR3aa: CSATTEYEQYF
CDR3nt: TGCAGTGCTACGACTGAGTACGAGCAGTACTTC

j_gene: TRBJ1-2
d_gene: NA
abundance: few
v_gene: TRBV7-2
CDR3aa: CASSLSFENYGYTF
CDR3nt: TGTGCCAGCAGCTTAAGCTTCGAGAACTATGGCTACACCTTC

j_gene: TRBJ2-1
d_gene: TRBD2
abundance: many
v_gene: TRBV20-1
CDR3aa: CSAPPWEGSDEQFF
CDR3nt: TGCAGCGCCCCTCCGTGGGAGGGCTCTGATGAGCAGTTCTTC

j_gene: TRBJ1-5
d_gene: NA
abundance: NA
v_gene: TRBV6-1
CDR3aa: CASSPRPGGNSNQPQHF
CDR3nt: TGTGCCAGCAGTCCCCGCCCGGGGGGAAATAGCAATCAGCCCCAGCATTTT

j_gene: TRBJ2-1
d_gene: NA
abundance: few
v_gene: TRBV10-1
CDR3aa: CASSESRQETAYNEQFF
CDR3nt: TGCGCCAGCAGTGAGTCGAGGCAGGAGACCGCGTACAATGAGCAGTTCTTC

j_gene: TRBJ2-1
d_gene: NA
abundance: many
v_gene: TRBV7-2
CDR3aa: CAISLEGLQSNEQFF
CDR3nt: TGTGCCATCAGCTTAGAAGGACTGCAGTCCAATGAGCAGTTCTTC

j_gene: TRBJ2-5
d_gene: TRBD2
abundance: NA
v_gene: TRBV6-4
CDR3aa: CASSAGDESSGSRETQYF
CDR3nt: TGTGCCAGCAGTGCAGGGGACGAAAGTAGCGGGAGTCGGGAGACCCAGTACTTC

j_gene: TRBJ2-1
d_gene: TRBD2
abundance: many
v_gene: TRBV20-1
CDR3aa: CSAPPASGRSKMRYNEQFF
CDR3nt: TGCAGTGCCCCCCCGGCTAGCGGGAGGTCTAAGATGCGGTACAATGAGCAGTTCTTC

j_gene: TRBJ2-3
d_gene: TRBD2
abundance: many
v_gene: TRBV6-4
CDR3aa: CASSDSLAGTDTQYF
CDR3nt: TGTGCCAGCAGTGACTCCCTAGCGGGAACAGATACGCAGTATTTT

j_gene: TRBJ1-1
d_gene: TRBD1
abundance: NA
v_gene: TRBV12-3/TRBV12-4
CDR3aa: CASSPGQAVDTEAFF
CDR3nt: TGTGCCAGCAGTCCTGGACAGGCGGTAGACACTGAAGCTTTCTTT

j_gene: TRBJ2-1
d_gene: TRBD2
abundance: few
v_gene: TRBV29-1
CDR3aa: CSVGTSGFYNEQFF
CDR3nt: TGCAGCGTTGGGACTAGCGGTTTCTACAATGAGCAGTTCTTC

j_gene: TRBJ1-6
d_gene: NA
abundance: many
v_gene: TRBV27
CDR3aa: CASSLSSSYNSPLHF
CDR3nt: TGTGCCAGCAGTTTATCGTCAAGTTATAATTCACCCCTCCACTTT

j_gene: TRBJ1-1
d_gene: NA
abundance: many
v_gene: TRBV5-1
CDR3aa: CASSLERNTEAFF
CDR3nt: TGCGCCAGCAGCTTGGAGCGGAACACTGAAGCTTTCTTT

j_gene: TRBJ2-1
d_gene: NA
abundance: many
v_gene: TRBV5-1
CDR3aa: CASSWEYGYNEQFF
CDR3nt: TGCGCCAGCAGTTGGGAGTATGGGTACAATGAGCAGTTCTTC

j_gene: TRBJ1-5
d_gene: NA
abundance: NA
v_gene: TRBV20-1
CDR3aa: CSASKQGSNQPQHF
CDR3nt: TGCAGTGCCAGTAAACAGGGAAGCAATCAGCCCCAGCATTTT

j_gene: TRBJ2-2
d_gene: NA
abundance: many
v_gene: TRBV29-1
CDR3aa: CSVTGVAGPNTGELFF
CDR3nt: TGCAGCGTTACGGGGGTGGCAGGGCCGAACACCGGGGAGCTGTTTTTT

j_gene: TRBJ2-1
d_gene: NA
abundance: many
v_gene: TRBV5-1
CDR3aa: CASSLERGAEQFF
CDR3nt: TGCGCCAGCAGCTTGGAACGTGGGGCTGAGCAGTTCTTC

j_gene: TRBJ2-3
d_gene: TRBD2
abundance: NA
v_gene: TRBV20-1
CDR3aa: CSARASGRSPEVSGTDTQYF
CDR3nt: TGCAGTGCTAGAGCTAGCGGGAGGTCCCCCGAGGTTTCAGGCACAGATACGCAGTATTTT

j_gene: TRBJ2-3
d_gene: NA
abundance: NA
v_gene: TRBV24-1
CDR3aa: CATSLASTDTQYF
CDR3nt: TGTGCCACCAGTCTAGCGAGCACAGATACGCAGTATTTT

j_gene: TRBJ1-1
d_gene: NA
abundance: many
v_gene: TRBV29-1
CDR3aa: CSVLDRQFNTEAFF
CDR3nt: TGCAGCGTCTTGGACAGACAATTCAACACTGAAGCTTTCTTT

j_gene: TRBJ1-2
d_gene: NA
abundance: few
v_gene: TRBV20-1
CDR3aa: CSTGGDYGYTF
CDR3nt: TGCAGTACAGGCGGGGACTATGGCTACACCTTC

j_gene: TRBJ2-3
d_gene: NA
abundance: many
v_gene: TRBV15
CDR3aa: CATSRDANTQYF
CDR3nt: TGTGCCACCAGCAGAGATGCAAATACGCAGTATTTT

j_gene: TRBJ1-4
d_gene: NA
abundance: NA
v_gene: TRBV4-3
CDR3aa: CASSQVVSTATNEKLFF
CDR3nt: TGCGCCAGCAGCCAAGTTGTTTCGACCGCAACTAATGAAAAACTGTTTTTT

j_gene: TRBJ2-7
d_gene: NA
abundance: NA
v_gene: TRBV5-1
CDR3aa: CASSLVGSQAYEQYF
CDR3nt: TGCGCCAGCAGCTTAGTGGGGAGTCAAGCCTACGAGCAGTACTTC

j_gene: TRBJ2-5
d_gene: NA
abundance: many
v_gene: TRBV5-1
CDR3aa: CASSRGRTDVRQETQYF
CDR3nt: TGCGCCAGCAGCAGGGGGAGGACGGACGTACGTCAAGAGACCCAGTACTTC

j_gene: TRBJ2-6
d_gene: NA
abundance: NA
v_gene: TRBV10-3
CDR3aa: CAISESIGARPSSGANVLTF
CDR3nt: TGTGCCATCAGTGAGTCTATAGGAGCCAGGCCTAGCTCTGGGGCCAACGTCCTGACTTTC

j_gene: TRBJ1-1
d_gene: NA
abundance: many
v_gene: TRBV20-1
CDR3aa: CSARDWGNAEAFF
CDR3nt: TGCAGTGCTAGAGATTGGGGTAACGCTGAAGCTTTCTTT

j_gene: TRBJ1-4
d_gene: TRBD1
abundance: many
v_gene: TRBV20-1
CDR3aa: CSANQGGGEKLFF
CDR3nt: TGCAGTGCTAACCAGGGGGGTGGGGAAAAACTGTTTTTT

j_gene: TRBJ2-3
d_gene: NA
abundance: NA
v_gene: TRBV15
CDR3aa: CATSRPTRQGGSTDTQYF
CDR3nt: TGTGCCACCAGCAGACCCACCCGACAGGGAGGAAGCACAGATACGCAGTATTTT

j_gene: TRBJ2-1
d_gene: TRBD2
abundance: NA
v_gene: TRBV7-6
CDR3aa: CASSGLVTRGDEQFF
CDR3nt: TGTGCCAGCAGCGGACTAGTAACCCGCGGGGATGAGCAGTTCTTC

j_gene: TRBJ1-5
d_gene: TRBD1
abundance: many
v_gene: TRBV5-6
CDR3aa: CASSLGTGRGDQPQHF
CDR3nt: TGTGCCAGCAGCTTGGGGACAGGGAGGGGCGATCAGCCCCAGCATTTT

j_gene: TRBJ2-1
d_gene: TRBD2
abundance: many
v_gene: TRBV20-1
CDR3aa: CSASRATSGSNEQFF
CDR3nt: TGCAGTGCTAGTCGGGCGACTAGCGGGAGTAATGAGCAGTTCTTC

j_gene: TRBJ2-3
d_gene: TRBD2
abundance: many
v_gene: TRBV11-2
CDR3aa: CASSLTSGRATDTQYF
CDR3nt: TGTGCCAGCAGCTTAACTAGCGGGAGGGCCACAGATACGCAGTATTTT

j_gene: TRBJ1-3
d_gene: NA
abundance: many
v_gene: TRBV29-1
CDR3aa: CSVGTGWEGGNTIYF
CDR3nt: TGCAGCGTTGGGACGGGATGGGAAGGCGGAAACACCATATATTTT

j_gene: TRBJ2-5
d_gene: TRBD1
abundance: many
v_gene: TRBV5-1
CDR3aa: CASSLEGRGNQETQYF
CDR3nt: TGCGCCAGCAGCTTGGAAGGCAGGGGGAACCAAGAGACCCAGTACTTC

j_gene: TRBJ1-1
d_gene: NA
abundance: NA
v_gene: TRBV20-1
CDR3aa: CSAMGTEAFF
CDR3nt: TGCAGTGCTATGGGGACTGAAGCTTTCTTT

j_gene: TRBJ2-5
d_gene: TRBD2
abundance: once
v_gene: TRBV4-2
CDR3aa: CASSQGVSGRFQETQYF
CDR3nt: TGTGCCAGCAGCCAGGGGGTAAGCGGGAGATTTCAAGAGACCCAGTACTTC

j_gene: TRBJ2-1
d_gene: TRBD1
abundance: few
v_gene: TRBV7-3
CDR3aa: CASSPGQPNEQFF
CDR3nt: TGTGCCAGCAGCCCGGGACAGCCCAATGAGCAGTTCTTC

j_gene: TRBJ2-7
d_gene: NA
abundance: NA
v_gene: TRBV3-1
CDR3aa: CASSQVSVGQSYEQYF
CDR3nt: TGTGCCAGCAGCCAAGTTTCGGTAGGGCAGTCCTACGAGCAGTACTTC

j_gene: TRBJ2-3
d_gene: NA
abundance: many
v_gene: TRBV5-1
CDR3aa: CASSPDSSGVGTDTQYF
CDR3nt: TGCGCCAGCAGCCCTGACAGTTCTGGGGTCGGCACAGATACGCAGTATTTT

j_gene: TRBJ1-6
d_gene: NA
abundance: many
v_gene: TRBV6-5
CDR3aa: CASSLSYNNSPLHF
CDR3nt: TGTGCCAGCAGTTTGAGTTACAATAATTCACCCCTCCACTTT

j_gene: TRBJ2-3
d_gene: TRBD2
abundance: many
v_gene: TRBV29-1
CDR3aa: CSVNLAGVLTDTQYF
CDR3nt: TGCAGCGTGAACCTAGCGGGAGTCCTCACAGATACGCAGTATTTT

j_gene: TRBJ1-1
d_gene: TRBD1
abundance: many
v_gene: TRBV20-1
CDR3aa: CSARQGASGTEAFF
CDR3nt: TGCAGTGCTAGACAGGGGGCAAGTGGCACTGAAGCTTTCTTT

j_gene: TRBJ2-3
d_gene: NA
abundance: NA
v_gene: TRBV4-2
CDR3aa: CASSQGQVADTQYF
CDR3nt: TGTGCCAGCAGCCAAGGACAGGTGGCAGATACGCAGTATTTT

j_gene: TRBJ2-5
d_gene: NA
abundance: few
v_gene: TRBV20-1
CDR3aa: CSASRSGQETQYF
CDR3nt: TGCAGTGCTTCGCGGAGCGGGCAAGAGACCCAGTACTTC

j_gene: TRBJ2-7
d_gene: TRBD2
abundance: NA
v_gene: TRBV5-5
CDR3aa: CASSLGVRLTSGIYEQYF
CDR3nt: TGTGCCAGCAGCTTGGGTGTGAGATTGACTAGCGGGATCTACGAGCAGTACTTC

j_gene: TRBJ2-1
d_gene: NA
abundance: many
v_gene: TRBV5-1
CDR3aa: CASRPGPSSYNEQFF
CDR3nt: TGCGCCAGCCGACCGGGGCCGAGCTCCTACAATGAGCAGTTCTTC

j_gene: TRBJ1-3
d_gene: NA
abundance: NA
v_gene: TRBV10-3
CDR3aa: CAIRGDSAPPHF
CDR3nt: TGTGCCATCAGGGGAGACAGCGCGCCCCCCCATTTT

j_gene: TRBJ2-1
d_gene: NA
abundance: many
v_gene: TRBV11-2
CDR3aa: CASSLSGTTQYNEQFF
CDR3nt: TGTGCCAGCAGCTTATCCGGGACCACACAGTACAATGAGCAGTTCTTC

j_gene: TRBJ2-1
d_gene: TRBD2
abundance: many
v_gene: TRBV29-1
CDR3aa: CSGSGRAYNEQFF
CDR3nt: TGCAGCGGTAGCGGGAGAGCCTACAATGAGCAGTTCTTC

j_gene: TRBJ2-1
d_gene: NA
abundance: many
v_gene: TRBV4-1
CDR3aa: CASSQDSEQFF
CDR3nt: TGCGCCAGCAGCCAAGATTCTGAGCAGTTCTTC

j_gene: TRBJ1-5
d_gene: NA
abundance: NA
v_gene: TRBV20-1
CDR3aa: CSARDRGRLAQPQHF
CDR3nt: TGCAGTGCTAGAGATCGGGGGAGGTTGGCTCAGCCCCAGCATTTT